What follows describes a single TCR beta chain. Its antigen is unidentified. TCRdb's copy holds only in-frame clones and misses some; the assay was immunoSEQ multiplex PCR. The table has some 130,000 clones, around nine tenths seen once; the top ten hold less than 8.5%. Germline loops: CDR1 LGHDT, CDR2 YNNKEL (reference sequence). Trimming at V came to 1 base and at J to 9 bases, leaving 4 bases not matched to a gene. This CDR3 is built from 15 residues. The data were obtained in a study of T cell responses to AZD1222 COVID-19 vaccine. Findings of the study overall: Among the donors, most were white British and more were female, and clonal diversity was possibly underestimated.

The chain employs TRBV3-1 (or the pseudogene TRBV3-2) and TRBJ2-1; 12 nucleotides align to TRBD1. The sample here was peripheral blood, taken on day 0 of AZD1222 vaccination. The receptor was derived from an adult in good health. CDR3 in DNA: TGTGCCAGCAGCCAAGCGGGACAGGGGGCCAGTGAGCAGTTCTTC. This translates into CASSQAGQGASEQFF.